The rows below give T cell receptor beta chains drawn from one sample of a study of cytomegalovirus exposure and HLA in healthy donors. Clones were read by immunoSEQ multiplex PCR, and TCRdb kept only the in-frame ones, dropping some. The sample carries 150,000 to 200,000 clones, roughly 72% recorded once. Sample: PBMCs. These receptors all come from a man aged 35 to 55 in good health and CMV-seropositive. CDR3s leave out the opening cysteine and the closing phenylalanine or tryptophan. Fields, in order: J gene, CDR3 length, V gene, CDR3 protein.

TRBJ2-5 13 TRBV7-2 ASSPGLGGQETQY
TRBJ1-1 13 TRBV5-6 ASSRGGARVPEAF
TRBJ1-1 13 TRBV10-3 AIREGTLMNTEAF
TRBJ1-1 12 TRBV7-6 ASSLASGDTEAF
TRBJ1-3 13 TRBV7-9 ASSLTGLSGNTIY
TRBJ1-2 11 TRBV7-9 ASSLGVSGNYT
TRBJ1-3 16 TRBV30 AWSVFLVGSYSGNTIY
. 13 TRBV29-1 SAESRGTGSYEQY
TRBJ1-3 12 TRBV27 ASSLGGSGNTIY
TRBJ2-2 12 TRBV29-1 SVEGWGGTGELF
TRBJ2-7 11 TRBV2 ASRIGQLYEQY
TRBJ1-1 12 TRBV5-6 ASSRIYRENEAF
TRBJ1-5 14 TRBV5-6 ASSFSGSTGGQPQH
TRBJ1-2 15 TRBV25-1 ASSGASSDRGRYGYT
TRBJ1-3 15 TRBV2 ASSKTGPASSGNTIY
TRBJ2-5 13 TRBV7-7 ASSLGTGSQETQY
TRBJ1-1 12 TRBV5-6 ASAGRARHTEAF
TRBJ2-7 14 TRBV5-1 ASSFGKREKSYEQY
TRBJ2-3 10 TRBV7-2 ASSLVAEAQY
TRBJ2-7 14 TRBV27 ASSLKASGGTYEQY
TRBJ2-7 13 TRBV9 ASSEGTGSPYEQY
TRBJ1-1 11 TRBV2 ASRTEVNTEAF
TRBJ1-1 11 TRBV4-3 ASSQDRNSEAF
TRBJ1-2 12 TRBV29-1 SVEGGIDNYGYT
TRBJ2-3 12 TRBV6-5 ASSYPAGSDTQY
TRBJ2-7 12 TRBV6-5 ASSYSDTTGEQY
TRBJ2-1 15 TRBV7-9 ASSLSPTWDSHNEQF
TRBJ1-5 13 TRBV6-1 ASTRSTGPNQPQH
TRBJ2-7 13 TRBV10-2 ASSENLGGSYEQY
TRBJ1-5 12 TRBV2 ASRQGNGNQPQH
TRBJ2-7 13 TRBV7-2 ASSLARDTPYEQY
TRBJ1-2 11 TRBV6-5 ATRDRVNYGYT
TRBJ2-1 14 TRBV6-1 ASSESPGQPYNEQF
TRBJ1-5 13 TRBV4-2 ASSQDPRGEQPQH
TRBJ1-1 18 TRBV27 ASSPQPPSTNNGGNTEAF
TRBJ2-1 14 TRBV7-9 SSSSGQTGSYNEQF
TRBJ2-6 16 TRBV13 ASSYRRDRGTGANVLT
TRBJ1-5 13 TRBV6-6 ASSFQQGGNQPQH
TRBJ2-3 12 TRBV6-1 ASSETGHQDTQY
TRBJ2-4 15 TRBV5-6 ASSYLTLAIDKNIQY
TRBJ1-4 14 TRBV15 ATSRSPEVVREKLF
TRBJ1-1 13 TRBV6-5 ASSYSSRVFDEAF
TRBJ1-1 12 TRBV19 ASIAFGDFAEAF
TRBJ2-7 12 TRBV10-3 AIRRTVTLREQY
TRBJ2-7 12 TRBV4-1 ASSQSGQGDEQY
TRBJ2-3 15 TRBV4-3 ASSQGQGALSTDTQY
TRBJ2-1 11 TRBV25-1 ASSALPYNEQF
TRBJ2-7 11 TRBV19 ASSIRGGGEQY
TRBJ1-5 12 TRBV5-1 PLQGWLLYQPQH
TRBJ1-3 12 TRBV6-1 ASGYSGSGNTIY
TRBJ2-7 13 TRBV7-9 ASSRGGLAGGEQY
. 15 TRBV19 ASSFNPGTGSLYEQY
TRBJ2-3 14 TRBV7-8 ASSPVAGGYIDTQY
TRBJ1-1 13 TRBV18 ASSPQHGMNTEAF
TRBJ2-1 14 TRBV7-9 ASSPSGGTAYNEQF